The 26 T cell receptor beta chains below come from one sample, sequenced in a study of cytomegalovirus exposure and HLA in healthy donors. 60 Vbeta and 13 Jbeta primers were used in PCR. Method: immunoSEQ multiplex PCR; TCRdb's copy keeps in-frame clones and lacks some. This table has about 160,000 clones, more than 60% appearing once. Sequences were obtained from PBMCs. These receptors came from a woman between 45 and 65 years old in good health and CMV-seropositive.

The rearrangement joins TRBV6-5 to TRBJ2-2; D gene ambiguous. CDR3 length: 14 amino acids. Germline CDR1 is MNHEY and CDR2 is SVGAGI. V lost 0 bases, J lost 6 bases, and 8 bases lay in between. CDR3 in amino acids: CASSYSNLAGELFF. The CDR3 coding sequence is TGTGCCAGCAGTTACTCGAACTTGGCCGGGGAGCTGTTTTTT.

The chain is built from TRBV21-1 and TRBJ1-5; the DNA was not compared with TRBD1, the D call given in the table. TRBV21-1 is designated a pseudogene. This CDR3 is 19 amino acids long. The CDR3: CASSAFRQGVFYSNQPQHF. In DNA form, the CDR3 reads TGTGCCAGCAGCGCCTTCCGACAGGGAGTTTTTTATAGCAATCAGCCCCAGCATTTT.

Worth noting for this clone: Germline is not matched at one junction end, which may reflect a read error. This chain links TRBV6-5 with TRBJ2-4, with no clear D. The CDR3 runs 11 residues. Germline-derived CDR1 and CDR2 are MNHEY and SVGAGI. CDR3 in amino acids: CASSQQNSQYF. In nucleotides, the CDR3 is TGTGCCAGCAGCCAACAGAACAGTCAGTACTTC.

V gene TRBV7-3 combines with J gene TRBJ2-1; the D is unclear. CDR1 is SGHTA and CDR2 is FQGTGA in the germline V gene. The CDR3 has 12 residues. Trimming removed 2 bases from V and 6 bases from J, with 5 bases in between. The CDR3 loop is CASSLDSNEQFF. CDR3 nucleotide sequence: TGTGCCAGCAGCTTAGATAGCAATGAGCAGTTCTTC.

The CDR3 spells CASSIFASGDLETQYF. In DNA form, the CDR3 reads TGTGCCAGTAGTATTTTCGCTAGCGGGGATTTGGAGACCCAGTACTTC. This rearrangement joins TRBV19 to TRBJ2-5; the match to TRBD2 covers 9 bases. In germline, CDR1 is LNHDA, CDR2 SQIVND (reference sequence). The CDR3 runs to 16 residues. V was pared by 3 bases and J by 5 bases, with 10 bases of the junction left unmatched.

CDR3 loop: CASSLETGADTEAFF. CDR3 bases: TGTGCCAGCAGCTTAGAAACAGGGGCAGACACTGAAGCTTTCTTT. The J gene is TRBJ1-1, the V gene TRBV7-9, with TRBD1 matching over 7 bases. The CDR3 contains 15 residues. Unmatched junction bases numbered 5, after V lost 1 base and J lost 3 bases. Germline CDR1 SEHNR, CDR2 FQNEAQ (reference sequence).

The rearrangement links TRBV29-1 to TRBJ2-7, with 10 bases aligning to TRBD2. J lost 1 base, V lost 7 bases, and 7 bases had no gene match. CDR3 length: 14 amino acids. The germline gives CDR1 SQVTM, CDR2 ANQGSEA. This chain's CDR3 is CSAKVAGGSYEQYF. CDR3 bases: TGCAGCGCCAAAGTAGCGGGAGGTTCCTACGAGCAGTACTTC.

CDR3: CASKFPGRGNTEAFF. The CDR3 nucleotides read TGTGCCAGCAAATTCCCAGGGAGGGGGAACACTGAAGCTTTCTTT. J is TRBJ1-1 and V is TRBV6-5, with TRBD1 as a possible D gene (5 bases). Trimming shortened V by 7 bases and J by 1 base, and 16 bases separated the two germline ends. The germline CDR1 and CDR2 sequences are MNHEY and SVGAGI. This CDR3 region has 15 residues.

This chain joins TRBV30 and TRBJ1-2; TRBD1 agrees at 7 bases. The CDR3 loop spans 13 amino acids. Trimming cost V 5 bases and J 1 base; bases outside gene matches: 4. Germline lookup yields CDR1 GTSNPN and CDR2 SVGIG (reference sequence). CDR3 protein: CAWGDSFNYGYTF. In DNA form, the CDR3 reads TGTGCCTGGGGGGACAGCTTTAACTATGGCTACACCTTC.

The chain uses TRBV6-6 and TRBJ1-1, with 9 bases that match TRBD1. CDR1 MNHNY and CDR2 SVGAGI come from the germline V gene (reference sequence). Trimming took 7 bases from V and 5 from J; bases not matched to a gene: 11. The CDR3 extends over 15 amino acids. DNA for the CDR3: TGTGCCAGCACCTACTTGACAGGGGGAAGGACTGAAGCTTTCTTT. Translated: CASTYLTGGRTEAFF.

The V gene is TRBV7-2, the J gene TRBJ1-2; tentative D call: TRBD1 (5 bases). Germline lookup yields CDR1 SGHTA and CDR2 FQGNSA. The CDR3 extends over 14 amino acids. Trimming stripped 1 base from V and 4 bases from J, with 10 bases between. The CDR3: CASSLEGPGYGYTF. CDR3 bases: TGTGCCAGCAGCTTAGAGGGGCCCGGCTATGGCTACACCTTC.

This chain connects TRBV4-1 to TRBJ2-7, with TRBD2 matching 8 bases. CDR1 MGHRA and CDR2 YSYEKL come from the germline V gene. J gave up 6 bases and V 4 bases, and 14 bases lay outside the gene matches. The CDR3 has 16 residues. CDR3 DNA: TGCGCCAGCAGCCTCGATTGGAGCGGGAGCTCATCCGAGCAGTACTTC. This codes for CASSLDWSGSSSEQYF.

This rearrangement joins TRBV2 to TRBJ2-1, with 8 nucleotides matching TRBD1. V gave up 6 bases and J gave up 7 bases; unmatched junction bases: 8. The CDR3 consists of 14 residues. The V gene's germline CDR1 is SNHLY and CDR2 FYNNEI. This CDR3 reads CASSADRAWNEQFF. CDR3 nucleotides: TGTGCCAGCAGCGCGGACAGGGCCTGGAATGAGCAGTTCTTC. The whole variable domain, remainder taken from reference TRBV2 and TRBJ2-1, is EPEVTQTPSHQVTQMGQEVILRCVPISNHLYFYWYRQILGQKVEFLVSFYNNEISEKSEIFDDQFSVERPDGSNFTLKIRSTKLEDSAMYFCASSADRAWNEQFFGPGTRLTVL.

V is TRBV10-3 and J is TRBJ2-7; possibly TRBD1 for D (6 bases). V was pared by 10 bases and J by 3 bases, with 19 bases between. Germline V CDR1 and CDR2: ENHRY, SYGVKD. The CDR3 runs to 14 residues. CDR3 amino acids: CATAKETGDYEQYF. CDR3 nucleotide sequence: TGTGCCACAGCCAAGGAGACAGGAGACTACGAGCAGTACTTC.

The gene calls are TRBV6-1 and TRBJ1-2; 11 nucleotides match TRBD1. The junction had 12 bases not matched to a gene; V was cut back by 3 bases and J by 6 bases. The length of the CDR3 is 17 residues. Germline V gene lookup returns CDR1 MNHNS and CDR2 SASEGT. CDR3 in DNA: TGTGCCAGCAGTGAGCGCACCGGACCGGGACAGGGGGATGGCTACACCTTC. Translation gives CASSERTGPGQGDGYTF.

For the CDR3, the DNA is TGTGCCAGCAGTTTATTCGGGGACTATGGCTACACCTTC. Translated: CASSLFGDYGYTF. This chain links TRBV28 with TRBJ1-2, with unresolved D. The CDR3 runs 13 residues. Germline values: CDR1 MDHEN, CDR2 SYDVKM. Trimming took 1 base from V and 3 from J, leaving 6 bases between them.

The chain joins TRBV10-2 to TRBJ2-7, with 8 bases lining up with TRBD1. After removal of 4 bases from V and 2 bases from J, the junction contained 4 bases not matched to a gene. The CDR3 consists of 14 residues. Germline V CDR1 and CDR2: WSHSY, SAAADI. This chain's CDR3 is CASSGTGQAYEQYF. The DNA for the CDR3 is TGCGCCAGCAGTGGGACAGGGCAGGCCTACGAGCAGTACTTC.

The CDR3 region has the DNA TGTGCCAGCAGCGCGGGACTCTCTTGGGGCGAGCAGTACTTC. Translated: CASSAGLSWGEQYF. The chain links TRBV11-2 to TRBJ2-7; D possibly corresponds to TRBD2 (6 bases). The CDR3 is 14 amino acids. Between the trimmed V and J ends, which lost 5 bases and 6 bases, there was a span of 17 bases. Germline values: CDR1 SGHAT, CDR2 FQNNGV.

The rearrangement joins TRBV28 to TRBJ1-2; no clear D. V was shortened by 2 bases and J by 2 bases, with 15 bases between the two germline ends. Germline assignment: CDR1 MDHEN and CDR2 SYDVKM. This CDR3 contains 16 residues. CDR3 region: CASSLPYAGANYGYTF. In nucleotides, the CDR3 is TGTGCCAGCAGTTTACCATACGCGGGAGCGAACTATGGCTACACCTTC.

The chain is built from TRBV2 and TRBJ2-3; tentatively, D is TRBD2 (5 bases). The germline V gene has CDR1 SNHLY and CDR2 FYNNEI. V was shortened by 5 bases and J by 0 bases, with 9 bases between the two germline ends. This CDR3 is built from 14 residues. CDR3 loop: CASSPSSSTDTQYF. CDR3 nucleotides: TGTGCCAGCAGTCCTAGCTCCAGCACAGATACGCAGTATTTT.

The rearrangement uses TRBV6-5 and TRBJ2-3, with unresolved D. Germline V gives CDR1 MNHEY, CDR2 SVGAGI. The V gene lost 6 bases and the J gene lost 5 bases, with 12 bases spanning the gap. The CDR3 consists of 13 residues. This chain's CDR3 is CASSPTFEDTQYF. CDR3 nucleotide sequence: TGTGCCAGCAGCCCTACCTTTGAAGATACGCAGTATTTT.

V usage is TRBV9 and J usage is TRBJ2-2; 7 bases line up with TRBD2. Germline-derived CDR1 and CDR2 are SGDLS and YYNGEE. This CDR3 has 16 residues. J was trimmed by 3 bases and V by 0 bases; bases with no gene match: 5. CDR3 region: CASSVGGGSYTGELFF. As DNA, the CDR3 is TGTGCCAGCAGCGTAGGGGGGGGGAGTTACACCGGGGAGCTGTTTTTT.

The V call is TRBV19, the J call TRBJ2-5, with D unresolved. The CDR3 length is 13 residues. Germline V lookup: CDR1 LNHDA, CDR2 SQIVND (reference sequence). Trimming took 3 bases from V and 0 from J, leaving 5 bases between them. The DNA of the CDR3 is TGTGCCAGTAGTATGGCAGACCAAGAGACCCAGTACTTC. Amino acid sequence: CASSMADQETQYF.

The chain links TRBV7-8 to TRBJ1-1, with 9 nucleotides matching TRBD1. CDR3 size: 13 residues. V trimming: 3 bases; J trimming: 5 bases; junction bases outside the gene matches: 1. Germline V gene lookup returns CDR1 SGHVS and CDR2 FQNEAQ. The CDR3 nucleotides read TGTGCCAGCAGCTTTGACAGGGGGACTGAAGCTTTCTTT. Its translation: CASSFDRGTEAFF.

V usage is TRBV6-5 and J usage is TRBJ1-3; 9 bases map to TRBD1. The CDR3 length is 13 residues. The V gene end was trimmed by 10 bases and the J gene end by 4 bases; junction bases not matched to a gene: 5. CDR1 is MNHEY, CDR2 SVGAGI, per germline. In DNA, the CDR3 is TGTGCCACTTACAGGGGGCCGGGAAACACCATATATTTT. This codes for CATYRGPGNTIYF.

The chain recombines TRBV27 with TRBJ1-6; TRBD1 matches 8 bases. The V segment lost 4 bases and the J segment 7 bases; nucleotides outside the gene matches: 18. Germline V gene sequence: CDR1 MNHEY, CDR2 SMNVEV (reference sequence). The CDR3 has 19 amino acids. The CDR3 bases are TGTGCCAGCAGTTCTACCGGACAGGGAATCGACATCTCAAATTCACCCCTCCACTTT. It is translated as CASSSTGQGIDISNSPLHF.